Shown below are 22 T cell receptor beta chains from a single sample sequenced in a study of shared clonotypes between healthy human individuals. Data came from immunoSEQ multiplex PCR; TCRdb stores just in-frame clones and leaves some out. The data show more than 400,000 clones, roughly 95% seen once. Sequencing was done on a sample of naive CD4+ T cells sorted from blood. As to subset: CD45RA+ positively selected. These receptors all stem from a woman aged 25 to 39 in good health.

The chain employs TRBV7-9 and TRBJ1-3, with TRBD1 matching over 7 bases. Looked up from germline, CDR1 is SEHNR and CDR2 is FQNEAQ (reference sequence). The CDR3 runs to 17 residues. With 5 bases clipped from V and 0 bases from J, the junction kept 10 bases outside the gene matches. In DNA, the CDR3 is TGTGCCAGCAGCCAGGGAGGGGACAGCTACTCTGGAAACACCATATATTTT. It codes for CASSQGGDSYSGNTIYF.

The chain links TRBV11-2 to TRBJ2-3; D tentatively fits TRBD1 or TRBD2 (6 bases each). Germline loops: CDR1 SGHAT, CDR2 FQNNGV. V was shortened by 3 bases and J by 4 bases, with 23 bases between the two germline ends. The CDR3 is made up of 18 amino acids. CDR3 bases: TGTGCCAGCAGCTTTCCCCGTCGGGGGCGTAGTTGGTCAGATACGCAGTATTTT. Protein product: CASSFPRRGRSWSDTQYF.

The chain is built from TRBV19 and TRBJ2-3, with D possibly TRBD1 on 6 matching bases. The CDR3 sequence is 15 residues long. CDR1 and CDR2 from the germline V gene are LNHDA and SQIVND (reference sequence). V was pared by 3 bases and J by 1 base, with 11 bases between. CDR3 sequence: CASSIRQEGTDTQYF. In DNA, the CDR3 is TGTGCCAGTAGTATTCGACAGGAGGGCACAGATACGCAGTATTTT.

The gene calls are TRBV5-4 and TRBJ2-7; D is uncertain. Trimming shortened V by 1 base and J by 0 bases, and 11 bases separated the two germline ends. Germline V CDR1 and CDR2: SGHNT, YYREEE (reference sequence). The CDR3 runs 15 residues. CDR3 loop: CASSLMGKSSYEQYF. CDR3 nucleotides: TGTGCCAGCAGCTTGATGGGAAAATCCTCCTACGAGCAGTACTTC.

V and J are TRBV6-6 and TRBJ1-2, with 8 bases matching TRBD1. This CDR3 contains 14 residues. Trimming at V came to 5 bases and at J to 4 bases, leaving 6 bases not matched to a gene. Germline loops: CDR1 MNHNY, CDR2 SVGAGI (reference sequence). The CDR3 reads CASSEDRVSYGYTF. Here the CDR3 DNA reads TGTGCCAGCAGTGAGGACAGGGTTTCCTATGGCTACACCTTC.

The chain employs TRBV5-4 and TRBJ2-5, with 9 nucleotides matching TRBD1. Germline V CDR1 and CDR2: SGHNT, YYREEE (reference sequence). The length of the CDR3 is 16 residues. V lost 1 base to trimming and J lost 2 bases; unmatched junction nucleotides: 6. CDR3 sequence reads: CASSLSLGQGQETQYF. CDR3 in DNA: TGTGCCAGCAGCTTGTCCTTGGGACAGGGTCAAGAGACCCAGTACTTC.

CDR3 nucleotide sequence: TGTGCCAGCTCACCACCGGGACAGGGGGCAAACTATGGCTACACCTTC. Translating it yields CASSPPGQGANYGYTF. V is TRBV18 and J is TRBJ1-2; 12 nucleotides align to TRBD1. This CDR3 contains 16 residues. The trim removed 0 bases at V and 2 bases at J, leaving 1 base unmatched. Per the germline V gene, CDR1 is KGHSH and CDR2 is LQKENI.

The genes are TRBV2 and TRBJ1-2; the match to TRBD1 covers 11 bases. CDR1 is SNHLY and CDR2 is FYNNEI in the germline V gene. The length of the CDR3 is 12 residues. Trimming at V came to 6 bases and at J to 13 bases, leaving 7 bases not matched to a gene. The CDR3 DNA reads TGTGCCAGCAGGACGGACAGGGGGCAATTCACCTTC. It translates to CASRTDRGQFTF.

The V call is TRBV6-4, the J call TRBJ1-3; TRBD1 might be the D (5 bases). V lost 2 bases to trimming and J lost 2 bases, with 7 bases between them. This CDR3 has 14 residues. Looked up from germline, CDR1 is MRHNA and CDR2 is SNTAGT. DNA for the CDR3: TGTGCCAGCAGTGACACGACAGCTGGAAACACCATATATTTT. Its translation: CASSDTTAGNTIYF.

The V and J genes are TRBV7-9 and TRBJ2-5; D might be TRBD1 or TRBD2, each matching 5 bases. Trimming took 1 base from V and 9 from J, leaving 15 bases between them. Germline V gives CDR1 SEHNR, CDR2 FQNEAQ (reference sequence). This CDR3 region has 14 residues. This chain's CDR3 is CASSLEEWGWAQYF. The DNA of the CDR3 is TGTGCCAGCAGCTTAGAGGAGTGGGGGTGGGCCCAGTACTTC.

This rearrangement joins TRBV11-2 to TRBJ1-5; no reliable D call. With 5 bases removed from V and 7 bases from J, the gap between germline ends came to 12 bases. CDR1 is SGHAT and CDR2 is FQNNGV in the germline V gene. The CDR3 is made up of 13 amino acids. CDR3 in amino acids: CASSQRPGQPQHF. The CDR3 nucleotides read TGTGCCAGCAGCCAACGACCCGGACAGCCCCAGCATTTT.

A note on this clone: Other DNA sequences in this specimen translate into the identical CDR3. This CDR3 is CASSLAGGNTGELFF. CDR3 DNA: TGCGCCAGCAGCTTGGCCGGAGGGAACACCGGGGAGCTGTTTTTT. This chain uses TRBV5-1 with TRBJ2-2; maybe TRBD2 (5 bases). V lost 0 bases and J lost 1, with 7 bases in between. The V gene's germline CDR1 is SGHRS and CDR2 YFSETQ. The CDR3 spans 15 residues.

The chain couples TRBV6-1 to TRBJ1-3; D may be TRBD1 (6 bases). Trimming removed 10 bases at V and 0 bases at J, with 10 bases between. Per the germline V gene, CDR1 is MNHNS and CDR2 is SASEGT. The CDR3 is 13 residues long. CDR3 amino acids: CATRTASGNTIYF. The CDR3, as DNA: TGTGCCACCCGGACAGCCTCTGGAAACACCATATATTTT.

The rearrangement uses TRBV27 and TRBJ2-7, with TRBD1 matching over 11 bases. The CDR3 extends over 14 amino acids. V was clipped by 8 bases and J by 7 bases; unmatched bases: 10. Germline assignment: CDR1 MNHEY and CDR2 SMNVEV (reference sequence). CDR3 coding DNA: TGTGCCAGCCGCACCGGACAGGGGGCGAATGAGCAGTACTTC. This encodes CASRTGQGANEQYF.

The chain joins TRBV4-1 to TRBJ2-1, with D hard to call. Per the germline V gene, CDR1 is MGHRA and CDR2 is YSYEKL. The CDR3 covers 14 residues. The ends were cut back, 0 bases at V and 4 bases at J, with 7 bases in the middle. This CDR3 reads CASSQDRSYNEQFF. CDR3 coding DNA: TGCGCCAGCAGCCAAGATCGATCTTACAATGAGCAGTTCTTC.

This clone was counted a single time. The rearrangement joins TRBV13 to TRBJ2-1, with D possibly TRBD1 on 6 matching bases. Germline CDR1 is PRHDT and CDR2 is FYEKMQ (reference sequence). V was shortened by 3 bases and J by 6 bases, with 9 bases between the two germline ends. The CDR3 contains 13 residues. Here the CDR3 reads CASSLTGRNEQFF. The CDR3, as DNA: TGTGCCAGCAGCTTGACAGGCCGCAATGAGCAGTTCTTC.

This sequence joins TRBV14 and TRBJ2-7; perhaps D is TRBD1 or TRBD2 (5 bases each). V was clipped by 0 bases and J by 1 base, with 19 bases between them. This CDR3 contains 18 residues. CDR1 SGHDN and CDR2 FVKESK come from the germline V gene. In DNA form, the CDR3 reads TGTGCCAGCAGCCAAGAGTTCCGGGGACCTGGGTTTTCCTACGAGCAGTACTTC. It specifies CASSQEFRGPGFSYEQYF.

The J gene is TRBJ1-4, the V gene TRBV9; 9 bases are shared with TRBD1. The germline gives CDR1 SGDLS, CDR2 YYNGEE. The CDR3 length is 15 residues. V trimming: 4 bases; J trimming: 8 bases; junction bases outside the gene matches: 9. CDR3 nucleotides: TGTGCCAGCAGCCGTCGGACAGGGGATGACGAAAAACTGTTTTTT. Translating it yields CASSRRTGDDEKLFF.

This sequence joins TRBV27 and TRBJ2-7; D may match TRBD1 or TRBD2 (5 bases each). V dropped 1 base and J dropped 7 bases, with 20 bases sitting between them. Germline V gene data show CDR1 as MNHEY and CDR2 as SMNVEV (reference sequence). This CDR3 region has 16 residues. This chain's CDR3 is CASSLFPSISWGEQYF. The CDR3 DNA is TGTGCCAGCAGTTTATTCCCCTCTATTAGTTGGGGGGAGCAGTACTTC.

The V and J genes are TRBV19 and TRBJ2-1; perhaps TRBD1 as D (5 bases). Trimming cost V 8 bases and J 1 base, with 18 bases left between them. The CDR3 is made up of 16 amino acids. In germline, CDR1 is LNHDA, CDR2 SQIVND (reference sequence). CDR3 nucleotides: TGTGCCAGTGACAAGTTCCACAGGCTATCCTACAATGAGCAGTTCTTC. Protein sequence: CASDKFHRLSYNEQFF.

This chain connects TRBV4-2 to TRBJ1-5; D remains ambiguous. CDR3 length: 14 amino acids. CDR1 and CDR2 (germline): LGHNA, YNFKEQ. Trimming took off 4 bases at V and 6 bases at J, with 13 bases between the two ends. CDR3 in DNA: TGTGCCAGCAGCCTCCTCGGGTTGAGTCAGCCCCAGCATTTT. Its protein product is CASSLLGLSQPQHF.

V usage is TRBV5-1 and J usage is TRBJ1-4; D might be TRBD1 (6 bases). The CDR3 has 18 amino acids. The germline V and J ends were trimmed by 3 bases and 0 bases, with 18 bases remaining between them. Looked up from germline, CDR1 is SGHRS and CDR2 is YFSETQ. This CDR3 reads CASSSQGPVVATNEKLFF. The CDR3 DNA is TGCGCCAGCAGCTCCCAGGGGCCGGTTGTTGCAACTAATGAAAAACTGTTTTTT.